This is a list of T cell receptor beta chains from one sample in a study of blood T cell repertoires in COVID-19. TCRdb's table, derived via immunoSEQ multiplex PCR, lists solely in-frame clones and lacks some. Seen here are approximately 270,000 clones, about 90% observed once, and the top ten hold roughly 1.9%. Sequenced sample: PBMCs or T cells enriched from blood (not recorded which). Receptors were obtained from a woman aged 60 to 75 who had recovered from COVID-19. The CDR3 runs from the conserved cysteine through the conserved F or W. The D gene is left open where the match is weak. Expanded clones are given a class, and other clones once, few, many or no size at all.

TRBV5-1	-	TRBJ2-3	once	CASSRGSDGLNPQYF	TGCGCCAGCAGCCGCGGTTCCGACGGTCTAAACCCCCAGTATTTT
TRBV3-1/TRBV3-2	-	TRBJ1-1	few	CASSQVRGYTEAFF	TGTGCCAGCAGCCAAGTAAGAGGGTACACTGAAGCTTTCTTT
TRBV18	-	TRBJ1-4	-	CASSEADGEKLFF	TGTGCCAGCTCGGAGGCGGACGGCGAAAAACTGTTTTTT
TRBV21-1	-	TRBJ2-7	-	CASSKVVQKGVYEQYF	TGTGCCAGCAGCAAAGTTGTGCAAAAGGGGGTCTACGAGCAGTACTTC
TRBV27	TRBD2	TRBJ2-7	-	CASSGDLGLAGKYEQYF	TGTGCCAGCAGTGGAGATTTGGGACTAGCGGGGAAGTACGAGCAGTACTTC
TRBV19	TRBD2	TRBJ2-2	-	CASVSSGRTGELFF	TGTGCCAGTGTGTCTAGCGGGAGAACCGGGGAGCTGTTTTTT
TRBV10-3	TRBD1	TRBJ2-5	-	CAIRTGDQETQYF	TGTGCCATCAGGACAGGGGACCAAGAGACCCAGTACTTC
TRBV7-6	TRBD1	TRBJ2-3	-	CASSPGTGDTDTQYF	TGTGCCAGCAGTCCTGGGACAGGGGACACAGATACGCAGTATTTT
TRBV7-2	-	TRBJ1-6	few	CASSLAGGTNSPLHF	TGTGCCAGCAGCTTAGCTGGAGGAACGAATTCACCCCTCCACTTT
TRBV27	-	TRBJ1-6	-	CASRIGGAKGTLHF	TGTGCCAGCAGGATTGGGGGGGCTAAAGGGACCCTCCACTTT
TRBV21-1	-	TRBJ2-3	-	CASSKFGSNTDTQYF	TGTGCCAGCAGCAAATTTGGCAGTAACACAGATACGCAGTATTTT
TRBV6-1	TRBD1	TRBJ1-1	once	CASSAAQGGGTEAFF	TGTGCCAGCAGTGCAGCTCAGGGGGGTGGCACTGAAGCTTTCTTT
TRBV28	TRBD1	TRBJ1-2	once	CASSARDRVIYGYTF	TGTGCCAGCAGTGCCCGGGACAGGGTAATCTATGGCTACACCTTC
TRBV9	TRBD1	TRBJ1-4	-	CASSPGQNDEKLFF	TGTGCCAGCAGCCCGGGACAGAATGATGAAAAACTGTTTTTT
TRBV5-1	TRBD1	TRBJ1-6	-	CASSLGRGLGSPLHF	TGCGCCAGCAGCTTGGGCAGGGGGCTCGGTTCACCCCTCCACTTT
TRBV11-2	-	TRBJ1-1	once	CASSLEVENEAFF	TGTGCCAGCAGCTTAGAAGTAGAAAATGAAGCTTTCTTT
TRBV5-6	-	TRBJ1-5	-	CASSHTRDYSNQPQHF	TGTGCCAGCAGCCACACCAGGGACTATAGCAATCAGCCCCAGCATTTT
TRBV5-1	TRBD2	TRBJ2-7	-	CASSFGLAGDGSEQYF	TGCGCCAGCAGCTTCGGGCTAGCGGGAGACGGTAGCGAGCAGTACTTC
TRBV5-1	TRBD2	TRBJ2-5	-	CASSLMGGYQETQYF	TGCGCCAGCAGCTTGATGGGGGGGTACCAAGAGACCCAGTACTTC
TRBV18	TRBD2	TRBJ2-1	-	CASSPRWGTSGSGSYNEQFF	TGTGCCAGCTCACCCCGGTGGGGGACTAGCGGGAGTGGCTCCTACAATGAGCAGTTCTTC
TRBV5-6	-	TRBJ2-1	-	CASSLWTEYYNEQFF	TGTGCCAGCAGCTTGTGGACAGAGTATTACAATGAGCAGTTCTTC
TRBV2	-	TRBJ2-1	-	CASSIARQWNNEQFF	TGTGCCAGCAGTATAGCCCGACAGTGGAACAATGAGCAGTTCTTC
TRBV3-1/TRBV3-2	TRBD2	TRBJ2-7	once	CASSQESGSLTSATAYEQYF	TGTGCCAGCAGCCAAGAGAGTGGCAGCCTGACTAGCGCGACAGCCTACGAGCAGTACTTC
TRBV9	-	TRBJ2-7	-	CASSRSASLSYEQYF	TGTGCCAGCAGCCGAAGCGCGTCCTTGTCCTACGAGCAGTACTTC
TRBV27	TRBD2	TRBJ2-1	-	CASSLSSGGNEQFF	TGTGCCAGCAGTTTGTCCAGCGGGGGAAATGAGCAGTTCTTC
TRBV6-4	-	TRBJ1-1	-	CASSDSVAGIRRHKSEAFF	TGTGCCAGCAGTGACTCGGTTGCGGGGATCCGACGACACAAGAGCGAAGCTTTCTTT
TRBV5-4	-	TRBJ1-1	-	CASSLAGFGGNTEAFF	TGTGCCAGCAGCTTGGCCGGGTTCGGGGGAAACACTGAAGCTTTCTTT
TRBV25-1	-	TRBJ1-2	-	CASSESVNYGYTF	TGTGCCAGCAGTGAATCAGTAAACTATGGCTACACCTTC
TRBV13	-	TRBJ1-3	-	CASSLGGQGYSGNTIYF	TGTGCCAGCAGCTTAGGCGGGCAGGGGTACTCTGGAAACACCATATATTTT